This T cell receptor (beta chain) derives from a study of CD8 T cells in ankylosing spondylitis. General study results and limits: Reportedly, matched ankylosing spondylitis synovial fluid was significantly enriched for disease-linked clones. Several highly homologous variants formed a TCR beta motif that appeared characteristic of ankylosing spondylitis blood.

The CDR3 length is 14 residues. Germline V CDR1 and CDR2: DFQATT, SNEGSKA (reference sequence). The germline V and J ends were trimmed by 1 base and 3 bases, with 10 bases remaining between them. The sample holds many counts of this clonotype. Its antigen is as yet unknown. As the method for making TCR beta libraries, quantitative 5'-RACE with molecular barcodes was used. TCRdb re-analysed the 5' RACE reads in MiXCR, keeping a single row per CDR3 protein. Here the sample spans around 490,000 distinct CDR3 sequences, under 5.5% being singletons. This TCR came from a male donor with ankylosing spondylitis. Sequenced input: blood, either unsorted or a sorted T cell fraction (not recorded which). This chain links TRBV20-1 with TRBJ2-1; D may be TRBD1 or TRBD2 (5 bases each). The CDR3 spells CSARVPGHYNEQFF. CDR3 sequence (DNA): TGCAGTGCTAGAGTCCCGGGGCACTACAATGAGCAGTTCTTC.